These 21 T cell receptor beta chains share one sample of origin, sequenced in a study of CD8 T cells in ankylosing spondylitis. TCRdb re-called the 5' RACE reads through MiXCR, storing one row per CDR3 protein. The data hold hundreds of thousands of distinct CDR3 sequences, with roughly 20% observed a single time. Sequenced: blood, either unsorted or a sorted T cell fraction (not recorded which). The receptors originated from a male donor with ankylosing spondylitis or in good health (not recorded which).

The chain uses TRBV9 and TRBJ2-4, with 11 bases identical to TRBD2. With 4 bases clipped from V and 8 bases from J, the junction kept 20 bases outside the gene matches. The CDR3 loop spans 19 amino acids. CDR1 is SGDLS, CDR2 YYNGEE, per germline. The CDR3 sequence is CASSHSPPYSGGARDIQYF. DNA for the CDR3: TGTGCCAGCAGCCATTCCCCCCCCTATAGCGGGGGGGCTCGGGACATTCAGTACTTC.

This clonotype was observed a single time. The chain has TRBV10-3 and TRBJ2-7; weak D call: TRBD2 (5 bases). Trimming cost V 0 bases and J 2 bases, with 17 bases left between them. The germline V gene encodes CDR1 ENHRY and CDR2 SYGVKD. The CDR3 length is 17 residues. The CDR3 protein is CAISESSGAPYPYEQYF. As DNA, the CDR3 is TGTGCCATCAGTGAGTCGAGCGGAGCACCCTATCCCTACGAGCAGTACTTC.

This clonotype has only a few counts. The chain carries TRBV25-1 and TRBJ2-7, with 7 bases identical to TRBD1. The CDR3 totals 13 residues. After removal of 6 bases from V and 3 bases from J, the junction contained 5 bases not matched to a gene. Germline V gene data show CDR1 as MGHDK and CDR2 as SYGVNS. The CDR3 loop is CASRLGGRYEQYF. The CDR3 DNA reads as TGTGCCAGCAGGTTAGGGGGCCGCTACGAGCAGTACTTC.

This rearrangement joins TRBV4-2 to TRBJ2-7; D ambiguous. Germline V gene data show CDR1 as LGHNA and CDR2 as YNFKEQ. The CDR3 has 18 residues. With 0 bases removed from V and 1 base from J, the gap between germline ends came to 19 bases. The CDR3 is CASSQEYPHTRWSYEQYF. The CDR3 nucleotides are TGTGCCAGCAGCCAAGAGTACCCCCATACGAGGTGGTCCTACGAGCAGTACTTC.

The chain has TRBV27 and TRBJ2-1; tentatively, D is TRBD1 (5 bases). V was clipped by 7 bases and J by 0 bases, with 13 bases between them. CDR3 length: 15 amino acids. Germline CDR1 and CDR2: MNHEY and SMNVEV (reference sequence). CDR3 coding DNA: TGTGCCAGCACCAGGGATTCGAGCTCCTACAATGAGCAGTTCTTC. This sequence encodes CASTRDSSSYNEQFF.

This clonotype was seen only a few times. This rearrangement joins TRBV5-5 to TRBJ1-4; TRBD1 is a possible D gene (6 bases). CDR3 length: 14 amino acids. CDR1 and CDR2 (germline): SGHKS, YYEKEE (reference sequence). The V end was cut by 5 bases, the J end by 4 bases, with 12 bases between. The CDR3 spells CASRWTEYNEKLFF. Written as DNA, the CDR3 is TGTGCCAGCAGATGGACAGAATATAATGAAAAACTGTTTTTT.

The genes are TRBV7-6 and TRBJ2-3; 11 bases fit TRBD2. V was pared by 10 bases and J by 7 bases, with 16 bases of the junction left unmatched. From germline, CDR1 is SGHVS and CDR2 FNYEAQ. The CDR3 spans 16 residues. CDR3 sequence reads: CAKNSGGAFGSNTQYF. The DNA for the CDR3 is TGTGCCAAAAATAGCGGGGGGGCTTTCGGGTCTAATACGCAGTATTTT.

This clonotype has a handful of counts. V gene TRBV11-2 combines with J gene TRBJ2-7, with TRBD1 matching 8 bases. CDR1 and CDR2 from the germline V gene are SGHAT and FQNNGV. The CDR3 has 15 residues. The V segment lost 3 bases and the J segment 3 bases; nucleotides outside the gene matches: 7. The CDR3 loop reads CASSFGTGNFYEQYF. The CDR3 nucleotides read TGTGCCAGCAGCTTTGGGACAGGCAACTTCTACGAGCAGTACTTC.

In this sample, this clonotype turned up a few times. The gene calls are TRBV12-3 or TRBV12-4 and TRBJ2-7; 9 nucleotides line up with TRBD1. V lost 3 bases and J lost 0; bases outside the gene matches: 6. The CDR3 is 16 amino acids. The CDR3 spells CASSFGGQGSSYEQYF. In nucleotides, the CDR3 is TGTGCCAGCAGTTTCGGGGGACAGGGAAGCTCCTACGAGCAGTACTTC.

There are a few counts of this clonotype. The chain couples TRBV4-1 to TRBJ2-2, with 9 positions matching TRBD1. Germline V CDR1 and CDR2: MGHRA, YSYEKL. CDR3 length: 17 residues. After removal of 0 bases from V and 4 bases from J, the junction contained 6 bases not matched to a gene. CDR3 sequence: CASSQDYGDRVTGELFF. In nucleotides, the CDR3 is TGCGCCAGCAGCCAAGATTACGGGGACAGGGTCACCGGGGAGCTGTTTTTT.

This chain links TRBV6-1 with TRBJ1-1; D might be TRBD1 (5 bases). The CDR3 is 14 residues long. With 7 bases removed from V and 3 bases from J, the gap between germline ends came to 15 bases. Germline values: CDR1 MNHNS, CDR2 SASEGT. The CDR3 DNA sequence: TGTGCCAGCATCCTGACAGACTACTACACTGAAGCTTTCTTT. It codes for CASILTDYYTEAFF.

This rearrangement joins TRBV10-2 to TRBJ2-1; 11 positions match TRBD2. This CDR3 is built from 14 residues. Per the germline V gene, CDR1 is WSHSY and CDR2 is SAAADI. Trimming cost V 5 bases and J 5 bases; bases outside gene matches: 2. CDR3 loop: CASSIAGGNNEQFF. In nucleotides, the CDR3 is TGCGCCAGCAGTATAGCGGGGGGGAACAATGAGCAGTTCTTC.

The chain links TRBV12-3 or TRBV12-4 to TRBJ2-7; D gene ambiguous. Trimming removed 2 bases at V and 5 bases at J, with 13 bases between. There are 14 residues in the CDR3. This CDR3 is CASSLSGRWDEQYF. DNA for the CDR3: TGTGCCAGCAGTTTAAGTGGCAGATGGGACGAGCAGTACTTC.

This clonotype was seen a single time. The rearrangement links TRBV20-1 to TRBJ2-1; D uncertain. With 5 bases removed from V and 0 bases from J, the gap between germline ends came to 8 bases. CDR1 and CDR2 from the germline V gene are DFQATT and SNEGSKA (reference sequence). CDR3 length equals 13 residues. The CDR3 reads CSAVGDSYNEQFF. The DNA of the CDR3 is TGCAGTGCTGTAGGTGACTCCTACAATGAGCAGTTCTTC.

This clonotype was recorded a few times. This chain joins TRBV9 and TRBJ2-5, with TRBD1 identical over 10 bases. This CDR3 is built from 15 residues. Trimming removed 4 bases from V and 5 bases from J; junction bases left unmatched: 8. Germline V lookup: CDR1 SGDLS, CDR2 YYNGEE. CDR3 in amino acids: CASSKTGGAGETQYF. CDR3 sequence (DNA): TGTGCCAGCAGCAAGACAGGGGGCGCGGGTGAGACCCAGTACTTC. Combining the CDR3 with reference TRBV9 and TRBJ2-5 gives the whole variable domain DSGVTQTPKHLITATGQRVTLRCSPRSGDLSVYWYQQSLDQGLQFLIQYYNGEERAKGNILERFSAQQFPDLHSELNLSSLELGDSALYFCASSKTGGAGETQYFGPGTRLLVL.

The chain uses TRBV10-1 and TRBJ2-4; D is tentatively TRBD1 or TRBD2 (5 bases each). The germline V gene encodes CDR1 WNHNN and CDR2 SYGVQD (reference sequence). This CDR3 is built from 16 residues. The germline V and J ends were trimmed by 6 bases and 6 bases, with 21 bases remaining between them. The CDR3 coding sequence is TGCGCCAGCAGGACCCGGCTATCTATGAGGGGAAACATTCAGTACTTC. Its translation is CASRTRLSMRGNIQYF.

The genes are TRBV24-1 and TRBJ1-3, with TRBD1 as a possible D gene (5 bases). Between the trimmed V and J ends, which lost 8 bases and 0 bases, there was a span of 10 bases. The CDR3 has 14 amino acids. Germline V gene lookup returns CDR1 KGHDR and CDR2 SFDVKD. CDR3 region: CATTEGYSGNTIYF. In DNA form, the CDR3 reads TGTGCCACCACCGAGGGGTACTCTGGAAACACCATATATTTT.

The chain is built from TRBV28 and TRBJ1-6; 9 nucleotides agree with TRBD1. The CDR3 spans 16 residues. V trimming: 10 bases; J trimming: 7 bases; junction bases outside the gene matches: 14. Germline lookup yields CDR1 MDHEN and CDR2 SYDVKM. The CDR3 here is CATWSRLGQGNSPLHF. CDR3 bases: TGTGCCACCTGGAGCAGACTGGGACAGGGAAATTCACCCCTCCACTTT.

This clonotype was counted many times. The V and J genes are TRBV12-3 or TRBV12-4 and TRBJ1-1; a weak D match, TRBD1 (5 bases). The CDR3 length is 12 residues. Trimming took 6 bases from V and 4 from J, leaving 9 bases between them. This CDR3 is CASSLGVTEAFF. CDR3 DNA sequence: TGTGCCAGCAGCCTAGGGGTCACTGAAGCTTTCTTT.

The chain recombines TRBV25-1 with TRBJ2-7; D is tentatively TRBD1 or TRBD2 (5 bases each). The germline V gene has CDR1 MGHDK and CDR2 SYGVNS. This CDR3 region has 13 residues. The V gene lost 2 bases and the J gene lost 5 bases, with 10 bases spanning the gap. The CDR3 nucleotides are TGTGCCAGCAGTGAAGGTCCGGGGCACGAGCAGTACTTC. This sequence encodes CASSEGPGHEQYF.

Points on this clonotype: The junction departs from the called germline gene at one end, perhaps through a read error. The chain recombines TRBV7-9 with TRBJ2-1; D call uncertain. The CDR3 length is 12 residues. Per the germline V gene, CDR1 is SEHNR and CDR2 is FQNEAQ (reference sequence). The CDR3 DNA is TGTGCCAGCAGCCCACGGTACAATGAGCAGCTCTTC. Amino acids: CASSPRYNEQLF.